Here is one TCR beta chain with its context. This clone was recorded many times. Its recognized antigen is unknown. There are no base qualities to consult, and no much larger clone falls within one base. The source of the sample is a study of metastatic and nonmetastatic thyroid tumors (dated by TCRdb to 2018 to 2020). Regarding the complete study: Repertoires from peripheral blood and from tumor or nodule tissue samples of malignant and benign thyroid patients were compared. The study at large found these results: TCR beta diversity was reported as significantly higher in malignant tumors than in benign nodules, in both blood and tumor samples.

No patient had received any treatment before thyroid surgery. Using T-cell receptor beta sequencing, the study looked back at clinical samples from patients collected from the early 2010s to the late 2010s. Library prep was done by PCR. TCRdb lists the instrument as Illumina HiSeq 4000. High-throughput sequencing was used to profile the TCR beta-chain CDR3 region of every patient. Per the original workflow: The researchers built a classifier to tell apart papillary thyroid cancer patients with distant metastasis, based on CDR3 differences among clinicopathological groups. The Shannon index was used to assess repertoire diversity, and the Morisita-Horn index was used to assess tumor-blood repertoire similarity. Through fastp at Q25 and MiXCR, TCRdb rebuilt clones from the public reads, retaining in-frame beta chains. These V and J calls rely on TCRdb rather than the paper's analysis. The sample table holds fewer than 30,000 clones, of which 15% to 20% were seen once. The ten largest clones add up to 4% to 5% of the sample.

The sequence was obtained from a female donor with papillary thyroid cancer or a benign thyroid nodule (not recorded which). Some clones in this sample may be carry-over from other donors' samples. The specimen was blood.

CDR3 reads: CASSGGGRTDTQYF. The nucleotide sequence reads as follows: TGTGCCAGCTCGGGGGGGGGACGCACAGATACGCAGTATTTT. The chain is encoded by TRBV2 joined to TRBJ2-3; TRBD2 aligns with 8 central bases. Based on the germline V gene, the CDR1 and CDR2 sequences are SNHLY and FYNNEI. The CDR3 contains 14 residues, cysteine and phenylalanine counted. Only CDR3 DNA is held: 42 bases, read in frame from base 1. Germline trimming amounts to 8 bases on V and 1 base on J, with 5 as the count of junction bases outside the gene matches.